This section outlines one T cell receptor beta chain sequence together with its context. Its cognate antigen is unknown. Vbeta (60) and Jbeta (13) primers were used in the PCR. Produced via immunoSEQ multiplex PCR; TCRdb's table is partial and in-frame only. The repertoire consists of 130,000 to 150,000 clones, with 80% occurring once and the leading ten covering 4.5% to 6.5%. The sample is drawn from a study of cytomegalovirus exposure and HLA in healthy donors. The study, taken as a whole, reports: In vitro testing confirmed a few CMV-associated chains as specific for CMV antigens. A later analysis linked some 17,000 TCR beta sequences to HLA alleles at 0.05 false discovery rate. In a later analysis, an Asian-associated ancestry cluster reportedly showed fewer N-insertions than the approximately 610-donor mean.

The ends were cut back, 5 bases at V and 0 bases at J, with 12 bases in the middle. This CDR3 has 15 amino acids. The germline V gene encodes CDR1 SNHLY and CDR2 FYNNEI. The gene calls are TRBV2 and TRBJ2-3; possible D gene TRBD1, 7 bases. Sequencing was carried out using PBMCs. The sequence was obtained from a male donor in good health and CMV-seronegative. The CDR3 reads CASSPQGRSTDTQYF. CDR3 nucleotide sequence: TGTGCCAGCAGTCCACAGGGGAGGAGCACAGATACGCAGTATTTT.